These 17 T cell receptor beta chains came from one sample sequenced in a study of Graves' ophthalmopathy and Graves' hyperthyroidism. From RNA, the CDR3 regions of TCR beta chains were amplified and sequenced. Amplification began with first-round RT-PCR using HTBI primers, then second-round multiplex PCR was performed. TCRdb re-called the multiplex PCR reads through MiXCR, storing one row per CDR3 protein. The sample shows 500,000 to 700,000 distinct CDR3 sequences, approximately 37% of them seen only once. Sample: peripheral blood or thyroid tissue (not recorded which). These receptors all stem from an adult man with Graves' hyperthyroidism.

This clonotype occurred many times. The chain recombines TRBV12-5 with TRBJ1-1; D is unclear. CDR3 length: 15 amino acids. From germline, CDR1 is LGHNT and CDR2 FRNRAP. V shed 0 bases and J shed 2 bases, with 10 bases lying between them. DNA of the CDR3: TGTGCTAGTGGTTTGGTACGTACGGGTAACACTGAAGCTTTCTTT. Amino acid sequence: CASGLVRTGNTEAFF.

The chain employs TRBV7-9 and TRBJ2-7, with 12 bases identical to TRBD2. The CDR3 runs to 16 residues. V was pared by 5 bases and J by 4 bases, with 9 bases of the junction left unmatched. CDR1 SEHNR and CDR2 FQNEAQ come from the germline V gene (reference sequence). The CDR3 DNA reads TGTGCCAGCAGCCGTCTAGCGGGGGGGCGGTCTTACGAGCAGTACTTC. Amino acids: CASSRLAGGRSYEQYF.

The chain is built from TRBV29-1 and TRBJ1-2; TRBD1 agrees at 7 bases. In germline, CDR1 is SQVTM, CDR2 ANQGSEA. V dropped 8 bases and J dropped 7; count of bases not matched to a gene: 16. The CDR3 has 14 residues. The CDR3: CSSSSGQPRGGYTF. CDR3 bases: TGCAGCAGTTCGTCGGGACAGCCGAGGGGTGGCTACACCTTC.

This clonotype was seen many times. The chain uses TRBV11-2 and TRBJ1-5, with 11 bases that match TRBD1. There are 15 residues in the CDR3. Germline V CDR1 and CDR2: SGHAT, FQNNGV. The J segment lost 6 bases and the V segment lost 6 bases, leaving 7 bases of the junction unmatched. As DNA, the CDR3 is TGTGCCAGCAGTCCGGGACAGGGGGAAGGTCAGCCCCAGCATTTT. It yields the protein CASSPGQGEGQPQHF.

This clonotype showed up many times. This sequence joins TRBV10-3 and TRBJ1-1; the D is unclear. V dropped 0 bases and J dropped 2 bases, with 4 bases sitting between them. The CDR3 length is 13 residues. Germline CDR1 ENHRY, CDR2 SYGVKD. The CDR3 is CAISESLNTEAFF. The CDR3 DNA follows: TGTGCCATCAGTGAGTCTTTAAACACTGAAGCTTTCTTT.

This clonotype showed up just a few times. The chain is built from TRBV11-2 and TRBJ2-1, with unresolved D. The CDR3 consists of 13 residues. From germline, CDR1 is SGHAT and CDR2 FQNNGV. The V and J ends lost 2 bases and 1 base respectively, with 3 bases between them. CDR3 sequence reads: CASSLTSYNEQFF. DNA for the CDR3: TGTGCCAGCAGCTTAACGTCCTACAATGAGCAGTTCTTC.

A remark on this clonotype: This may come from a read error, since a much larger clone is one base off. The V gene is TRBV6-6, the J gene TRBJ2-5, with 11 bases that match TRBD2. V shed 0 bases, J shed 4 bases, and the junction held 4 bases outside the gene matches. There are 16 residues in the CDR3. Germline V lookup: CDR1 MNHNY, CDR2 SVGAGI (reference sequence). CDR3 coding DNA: TGTGCCAGCAGTTACTCGCCTAGCGGGAGGCCAGAGACCCAGTACTTC. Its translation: CASSYSPSGRPETQYF.

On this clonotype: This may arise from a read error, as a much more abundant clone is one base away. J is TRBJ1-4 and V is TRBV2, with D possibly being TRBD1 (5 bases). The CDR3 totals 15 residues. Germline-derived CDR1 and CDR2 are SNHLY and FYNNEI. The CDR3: CASNEGAGRGEKLFF. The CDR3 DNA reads TGTGCCAGCAATGAAGGGGCAGGCCGGGGAGAAAAACTGTTTTTT.

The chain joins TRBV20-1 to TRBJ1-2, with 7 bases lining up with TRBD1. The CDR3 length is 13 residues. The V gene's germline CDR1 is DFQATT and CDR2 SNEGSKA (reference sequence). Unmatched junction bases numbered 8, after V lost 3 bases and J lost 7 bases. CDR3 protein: CSARGTGAVGYTF. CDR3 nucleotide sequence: TGCAGTGCTAGGGGTACAGGGGCGGTTGGCTACACCTTC.

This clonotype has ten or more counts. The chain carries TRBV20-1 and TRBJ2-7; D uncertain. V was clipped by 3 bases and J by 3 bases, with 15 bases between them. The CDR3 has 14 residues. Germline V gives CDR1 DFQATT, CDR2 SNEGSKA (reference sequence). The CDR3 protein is CSASDPNTYYEQYF. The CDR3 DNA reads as TGCAGTGCTAGCGATCCTAACACCTACTACGAGCAGTACTTC.

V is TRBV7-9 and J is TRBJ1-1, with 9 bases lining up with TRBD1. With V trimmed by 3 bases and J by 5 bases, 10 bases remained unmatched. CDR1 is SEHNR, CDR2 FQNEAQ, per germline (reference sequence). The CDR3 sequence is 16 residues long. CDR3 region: CASSFTGQGAGTEAFF. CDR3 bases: TGTGCCAGCAGCTTCACGGGACAGGGAGCGGGGACTGAAGCTTTCTTT.

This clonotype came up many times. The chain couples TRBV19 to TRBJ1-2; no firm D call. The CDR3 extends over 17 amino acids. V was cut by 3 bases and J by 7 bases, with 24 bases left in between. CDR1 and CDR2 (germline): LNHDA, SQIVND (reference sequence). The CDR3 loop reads CASSMRRPDTPKGGYTF. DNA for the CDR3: TGTGCCAGTAGTATGCGAAGGCCAGACACGCCCAAGGGTGGCTACACCTTC.

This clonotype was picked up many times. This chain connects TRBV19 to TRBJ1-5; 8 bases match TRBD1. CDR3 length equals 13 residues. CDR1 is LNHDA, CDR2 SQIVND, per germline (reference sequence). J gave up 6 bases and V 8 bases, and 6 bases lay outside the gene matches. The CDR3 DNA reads TGTGCCAGTTGTCCAGGGGGCGGTCAGCCCCAGCATTTT. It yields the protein CASCPGGGQPQHF.

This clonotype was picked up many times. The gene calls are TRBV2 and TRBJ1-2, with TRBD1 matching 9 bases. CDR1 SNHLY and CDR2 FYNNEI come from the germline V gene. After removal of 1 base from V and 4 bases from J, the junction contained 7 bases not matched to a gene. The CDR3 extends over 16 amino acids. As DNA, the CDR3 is TGTGCCAGCAGTGAAGTCACTCGGGACAGGGCCTATGGCTACACCTTC. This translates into CASSEVTRDRAYGYTF.

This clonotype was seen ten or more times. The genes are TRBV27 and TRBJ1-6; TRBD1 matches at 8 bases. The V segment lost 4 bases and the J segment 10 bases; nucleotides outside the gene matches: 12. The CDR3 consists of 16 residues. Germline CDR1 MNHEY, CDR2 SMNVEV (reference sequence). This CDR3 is CASSSGGQGGGSPLHF. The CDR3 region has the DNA TGTGCCAGCAGTTCGGGCGGACAGGGAGGCGGGTCACCCCTCCACTTT.

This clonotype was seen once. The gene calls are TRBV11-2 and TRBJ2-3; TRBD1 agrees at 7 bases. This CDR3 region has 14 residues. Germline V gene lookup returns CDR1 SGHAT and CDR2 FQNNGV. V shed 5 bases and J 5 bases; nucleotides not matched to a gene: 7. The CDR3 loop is CASSPQTGRDTQYF. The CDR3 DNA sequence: TGTGCCAGCAGCCCACAGACAGGGAGAGATACGCAGTATTTT.

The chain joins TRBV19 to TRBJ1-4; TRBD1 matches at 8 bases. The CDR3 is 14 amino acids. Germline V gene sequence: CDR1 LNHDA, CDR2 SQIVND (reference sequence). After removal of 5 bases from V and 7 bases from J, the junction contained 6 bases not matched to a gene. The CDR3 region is CASSQGANTEKLFF. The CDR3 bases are TGTGCCAGTAGTCAGGGGGCGAACACTGAAAAACTGTTTTTT.